A single sample gave rise to the 4 T cell receptor beta chains below, sequenced in a study of control samples from healthy donors and cancer patients. Produced via immunoSEQ multiplex PCR; TCRdb's table is partial and in-frame only. Of around 55,000 clones in the sample, around 90% are singletons; the top ten hold around 3.8%. Input material: blood. Every receptor here comes from a man in his fifties in good health.

This sequence joins TRBV28 and TRBJ1-4, with 10 bases aligning to TRBD1. V shed 5 bases, J shed 6 bases, and the junction held 0 bases outside the gene matches. CDR1 and CDR2 (germline): MDHEN, SYDVKM. This CDR3 is 13 amino acids long. In nucleotides, the CDR3 is TGTGCCAGCAGTGGACAGGGGGATGAAAAACTGTTTTTT. Amino acids: CASSGQGDEKLFF.

This clone showed up just a few times. The chain links TRBV4-1 to TRBJ2-7; 10 positions match TRBD2. Germline CDR1 reads MGHRA; CDR2 reads YSYEKL. Trimming at V came to 0 bases and at J to 3 bases, leaving 23 bases not matched to a gene. The CDR3 length is 22 residues. This CDR3 is CASSQEGPASSVVAGGRYEQYF. The CDR3 nucleotides are TGCGCCAGCAGCCAAGAAGGTCCGGCTTCGTCTGTCGTAGCGGGAGGTCGCTACGAGCAGTACTTC.

This clone was observed once. The chain joins TRBV7-8 to TRBJ2-7; TRBD1 matches at 11 bases. The CDR3 has 18 residues. Germline CDR1 is SGHVS and CDR2 is FQNEAQ. With 3 bases clipped from V and 0 bases from J, the junction kept 10 bases outside the gene matches. The CDR3 region has the DNA TGTGCCAGCAGCTTCCGGGACAGGGGGTCCGGCAGCTCCTACGAGCAGTACTTC. Its translation is CASSFRDRGSGSSYEQYF.

The chain recombines TRBV29-1 with TRBJ2-6; D may be TRBD2 (6 bases). V was shortened by 1 base and J by 12 bases, with 10 bases between the two germline ends. The length of the CDR3 is 12 residues. Looked up from germline, CDR1 is SQVTM and CDR2 is ANQGSEA. CDR3: CSVEVAGRVLTF. The DNA of the CDR3 is TGCAGCGTTGAAGTGGCGGGACGCGTCCTGACTTTC.